Listed here are 19 T cell receptor beta chains from one sample, sequenced in a study of blood T cell repertoires in COVID-19. TCRdb's table, derived via immunoSEQ multiplex PCR, lists solely in-frame clones and lacks some. The table has tens of thousands of clones, 70% to 85% seen once. Material: peripheral blood. The receptors here all came from a man aged 55 to 70 with active or convalescent COVID-19.

The rearrangement joins TRBV9 to TRBJ1-1; D is perhaps TRBD1 (5 bases). Per the germline V gene, CDR1 is SGDLS and CDR2 is YYNGEE. The CDR3 runs to 13 residues. Trimming stripped 3 bases from V and 1 base from J, with 7 bases between. This CDR3 is CASSADRNTEAFF. As DNA, the CDR3 is TGTGCCAGCAGCGCAGACAGGAACACTGAAGCTTTCTTT.

V is TRBV23-1 and J is TRBJ2-7; TRBD2 matches 7 bases. TRBV23-1 is an ORF for which the function is uncertain. The CDR3 has 13 amino acids. The ends lost 8 bases at V and 3 bases at J; junction bases unmatched: 7. The CDR3 nucleotides read TGCGCCAGCGCAAAGACTAGCCACTACGAGCAGTACTTC. It translates to CASAKTSHYEQYF.

The chain combines TRBV12-5 with TRBJ2-5, with 8 bases fitting TRBD1. Germline CDR1 reads LGHNT; CDR2 reads FRNRAP. The CDR3 has 16 residues. J lost 4 bases, V lost 2 bases, and 9 bases had no gene match. The CDR3 nucleotides read TGTGCTAGTGGTTTGACCCGGACAGGGATTATAGAGACCCAGTACTTC. The encoded protein is CASGLTRTGIIETQYF.

This chain uses TRBV3-1 (or the pseudogene TRBV3-2) with TRBJ2-5, with 8 bases aligning to TRBD2. The germline V gene has CDR1 LGHDT and CDR2 YNNKEL (reference sequence). The CDR3 consists of 18 residues. J gave up 5 bases and V 1 base, and 15 bases lay outside the gene matches. CDR3: CASSQVSGASRGRETQYF. CDR3 bases: TGTGCCAGCAGCCAAGTTAGCGGGGCTTCCCGGGGCCGGGAGACCCAGTACTTC.

V gene TRBV19 combines with J gene TRBJ1-2; tentative D call: TRBD1 (6 bases). Trimming removed 6 bases from V and 7 bases from J, with 18 bases in between. The germline gives CDR1 LNHDA, CDR2 SQIVND (reference sequence). The CDR3 totals 14 residues. The DNA of the CDR3 is TGTGCCAGTAGATTGGGGGCACAGGACGGTGGCTACACCTTC. This translates into CASRLGAQDGGYTF.

This clone was recorded a few times. This chain uses TRBV7-9 with TRBJ1-5; possibly TRBD1 for D (5 bases). This CDR3 region has 15 residues. Trimming pared 3 bases from V and 3 bases from J, leaving 12 bases between. Germline values: CDR1 SEHNR, CDR2 FQNEAQ (reference sequence). CDR3 protein: CASSLADSANQPQHF. CDR3 nucleotide sequence: TGTGCCAGCAGCTTGGCCGACAGTGCCAATCAGCCCCAGCATTTT.

This chain connects TRBV6-5 to TRBJ1-1; D not resolved. V gave up 7 bases and J gave up 7 bases, with 13 bases separating them. In germline, CDR1 is MNHEY, CDR2 SVGAGI. This CDR3 region has 12 residues. CDR3 region: CASKHPFSEAFF. CDR3 DNA sequence: TGTGCCAGCAAGCACCCTTTTAGTGAAGCTTTCTTT.

The V gene is TRBV4-2, the J gene TRBJ2-1; 7 bases map to TRBD2. The CDR3 is 16 amino acids. Per the germline V gene, CDR1 is LGHNA and CDR2 is YNFKEQ. Trimming at V came to 0 bases and at J to 2 bases, leaving 4 bases not matched to a gene. The CDR3 here is CASSQDPGTTYNEQFF. DNA of the CDR3: TGTGCCAGCAGCCAAGATCCGGGGACTACCTACAATGAGCAGTTCTTC.

J is TRBJ2-5 and V is TRBV7-2; no clear D. Germline V gives CDR1 SGHTA, CDR2 FQGNSA. The CDR3 sequence is 13 residues long. The V end was cut by 7 bases, the J end by 5 bases, with 14 bases between. This CDR3 is CASTELERETQYF. The CDR3 DNA reads TGTGCCAGCACCGAACTTGAACGGGAGACCCAGTACTTC.

The chain carries TRBV6-5 and TRBJ1-1; TRBD1 is a possible D gene (5 bases). Germline V gene lookup returns CDR1 MNHEY and CDR2 SVGAGI. Trimming shortened V by 0 bases and J by 4 bases, and 15 bases separated the two germline ends. The CDR3 length is 16 residues. CDR3 in DNA: TGTGCCAGCAGTTACTCGGTCGGGGGGGGTGGCACTGAAGCTTTCTTT. Translation: CASSYSVGGGGTEAFF.

The chain employs TRBV6-6 and TRBJ2-7, with 8 bases identical to TRBD1. The CDR3 sequence is 16 residues long. Losses at the gene ends were 2 bases for V and 1 base for J; bases not matched to a gene: 7. Germline V gene sequence: CDR1 MNHNY, CDR2 SVGAGI (reference sequence). The CDR3 sequence is CASSYEATGASYEQYF. The CDR3 DNA is TGTGCCAGCAGTTACGAAGCGACAGGGGCGTCCTACGAGCAGTACTTC.

The V call is TRBV9, the J call TRBJ1-2; no reliable D call. Trimming pared 0 bases from V and 3 bases from J, leaving 12 bases between. CDR1 and CDR2 (germline): SGDLS, YYNGEE. This CDR3 spans 15 amino acids. The CDR3 DNA is TGTGCCAGCAGCGTAGAAGCCCAATACCACTATGGCTACACCTTC. Its protein product is CASSVEAQYHYGYTF.

This chain uses TRBV6-1 with TRBJ2-7; 10 positions match TRBD2. Trimming cost V 3 bases and J 3 bases; bases outside gene matches: 5. The germline V gene encodes CDR1 MNHNS and CDR2 SASEGT. The CDR3 consists of 15 residues. The CDR3 coding sequence is TGTGCCAGCAGTGAGGTGGTAGCGGGGGGCTACGAGCAGTACTTC. Amino acids: CASSEVVAGGYEQYF.

The J gene is TRBJ2-1, the V gene TRBV5-4; no firm D call. Per the germline V gene, CDR1 is SGHNT and CDR2 is YYREEE (reference sequence). V was trimmed by 1 base and J by 5 bases, leaving 10 bases between them. This CDR3 spans 14 amino acids. The CDR3 spells CASSLNLGDNEQFF. In DNA, the CDR3 is TGTGCCAGCAGCTTGAATCTAGGAGACAATGAGCAGTTCTTC.

The chain employs TRBV24-1 and TRBJ2-1; D is uncertain. This CDR3 spans 14 amino acids. The V gene lost 1 base and the J gene lost 0 bases, with 3 bases spanning the gap. Germline loops: CDR1 KGHDR, CDR2 SFDVKD. The CDR3 here is CATSDFSSYNEQFF. CDR3 DNA: TGTGCCACCAGTGATTTCAGCTCCTACAATGAGCAGTTCTTC.

The V gene is TRBV6-5, the J gene TRBJ2-1; TRBD1 is a possible D gene (5 bases). V lost 2 bases to trimming and J lost 12 bases, with 20 bases between them. This CDR3 comprises 15 residues. Germline CDR1 reads MNHEY; CDR2 reads SVGAGI. CDR3 bases: TGTGCCAGCAGTTACGTTCATGCAGGGCAGGGTGGGCAGTTCTTC. It specifies CASSYVHAGQGGQFF.

This clone has only one observation. V usage is TRBV5-1 and J usage is TRBJ2-5; the match to TRBD2 covers 11 bases. The CDR3 runs to 17 residues. After removal of 0 bases from V and 2 bases from J, the junction contained 6 bases not matched to a gene. Germline V gene sequence: CDR1 SGHRS, CDR2 YFSETQ. CDR3 in amino acids: CASSLASGGTFQETQYF. CDR3 nucleotide sequence: TGCGCCAGCAGCTTGGCTAGCGGGGGGACATTTCAAGAGACCCAGTACTTC.

The chain combines TRBV5-6 with TRBJ1-5, with TRBD1 matching 9 bases. CDR3 length: 17 residues. Unmatched junction bases numbered 12, after V lost 4 bases and J lost 4 bases. Germline CDR1 is SGHDT and CDR2 is YYEEEE. The CDR3 loop reads CASSRTGVLGTNQPQHF. CDR3 in DNA: TGTGCCAGCAGCAGGACAGGGGTTTTGGGTACAAATCAGCCCCAGCATTTT.

V and J are TRBV28 and TRBJ2-1, with D hard to call. Per the germline V gene, CDR1 is MDHEN and CDR2 is SYDVKM. V was clipped by 4 bases and J by 2 bases, with 9 bases between them. The CDR3 contains 14 residues. CDR3 DNA sequence: TGTGCCAGCAGTTCGTACTCCACCTACAATGAGCAGTTCTTC. Translation gives CASSSYSTYNEQFF.